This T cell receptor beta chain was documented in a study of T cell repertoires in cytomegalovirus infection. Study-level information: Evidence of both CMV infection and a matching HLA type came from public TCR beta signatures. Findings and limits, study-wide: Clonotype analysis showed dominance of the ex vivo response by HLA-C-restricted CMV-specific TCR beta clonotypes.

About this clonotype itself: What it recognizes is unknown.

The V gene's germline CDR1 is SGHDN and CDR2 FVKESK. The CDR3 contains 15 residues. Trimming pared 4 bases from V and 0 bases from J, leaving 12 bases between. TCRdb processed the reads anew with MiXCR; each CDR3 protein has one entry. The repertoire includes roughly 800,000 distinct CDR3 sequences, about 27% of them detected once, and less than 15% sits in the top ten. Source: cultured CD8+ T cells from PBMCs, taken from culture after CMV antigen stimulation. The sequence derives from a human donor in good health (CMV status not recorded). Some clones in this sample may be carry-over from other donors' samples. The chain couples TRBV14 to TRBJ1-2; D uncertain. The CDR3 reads CASSPKPDPNYGYTF. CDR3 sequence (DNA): TGTGCCAGCAGCCCAAAGCCCGATCCTAACTATGGCTACACCTTC.